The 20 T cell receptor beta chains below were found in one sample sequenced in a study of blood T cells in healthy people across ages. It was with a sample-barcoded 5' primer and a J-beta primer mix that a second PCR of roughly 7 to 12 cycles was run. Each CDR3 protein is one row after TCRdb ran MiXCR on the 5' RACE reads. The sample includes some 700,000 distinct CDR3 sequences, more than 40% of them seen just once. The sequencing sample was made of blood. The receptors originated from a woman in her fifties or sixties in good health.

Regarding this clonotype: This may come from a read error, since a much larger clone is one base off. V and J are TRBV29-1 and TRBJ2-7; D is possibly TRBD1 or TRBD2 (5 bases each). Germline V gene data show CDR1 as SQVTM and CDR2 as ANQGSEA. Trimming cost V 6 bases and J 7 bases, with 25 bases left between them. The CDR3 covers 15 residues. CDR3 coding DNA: TGCAGCGTCCTTAAGGGTGGCAGGGATAGCGATGAGCAGTACTTC. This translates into CSVLKGGRDSDEQYF.

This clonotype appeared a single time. CDR3: CASSIYGEQFF. DNA for the CDR3: TGTGCCAGCAGCATCTATGGTGAGCAGTTCTTC. The J gene is TRBJ2-1, the V gene TRBV7-9; D ambiguous. The V gene's germline CDR1 is SEHNR and CDR2 FQNEAQ (reference sequence). The CDR3 has 11 residues. V dropped 5 bases and J dropped 9 bases, with 8 bases sitting between them.

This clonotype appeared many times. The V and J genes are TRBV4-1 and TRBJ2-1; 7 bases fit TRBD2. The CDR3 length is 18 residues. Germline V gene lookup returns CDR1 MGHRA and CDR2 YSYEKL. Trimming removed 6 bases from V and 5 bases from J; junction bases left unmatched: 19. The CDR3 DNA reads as TGCGCCAGCAGTCCGGGCGACCCAAGGACTAGACCGAACAATGAGCAGTTCTTC. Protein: CASSPGDPRTRPNNEQFF.

CDR3 nucleotides: TGTGCCTGGGCGGGACAGCTTTACGAGCAGTACTTC. Amino acid sequence: CAWAGQLYEQYF. The chain links TRBV30 to TRBJ2-7, with D possibly TRBD1 on 7 matching bases. Per the germline V gene, CDR1 is GTSNPN and CDR2 is SVGIG (reference sequence). V lost 5 bases to trimming and J lost 4 bases, with 12 bases between them. CDR3 length: 12 amino acids.

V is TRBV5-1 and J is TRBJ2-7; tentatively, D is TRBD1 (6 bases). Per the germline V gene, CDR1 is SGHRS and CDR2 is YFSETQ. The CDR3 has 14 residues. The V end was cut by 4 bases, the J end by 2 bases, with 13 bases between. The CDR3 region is CASSPREGAYEQYF. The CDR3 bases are TGCGCCAGCAGCCCCCGAGAGGGGGCCTACGAGCAGTACTTC.

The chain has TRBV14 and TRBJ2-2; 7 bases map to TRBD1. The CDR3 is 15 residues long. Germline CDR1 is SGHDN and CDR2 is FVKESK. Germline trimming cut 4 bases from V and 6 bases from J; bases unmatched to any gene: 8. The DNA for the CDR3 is TGTGCCAGCAGCCTAACAGGGGTTGGCGCCGGGGAGCTGTTTTTT. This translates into CASSLTGVGAGELFF.

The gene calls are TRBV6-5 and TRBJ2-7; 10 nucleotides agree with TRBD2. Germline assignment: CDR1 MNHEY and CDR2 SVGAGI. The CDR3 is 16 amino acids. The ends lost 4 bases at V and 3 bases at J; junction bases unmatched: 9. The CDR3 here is CASSSPGAGGVYEQYF. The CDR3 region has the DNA TGTGCCAGCAGTTCCCCAGGAGCGGGAGGGGTCTACGAGCAGTACTTC.

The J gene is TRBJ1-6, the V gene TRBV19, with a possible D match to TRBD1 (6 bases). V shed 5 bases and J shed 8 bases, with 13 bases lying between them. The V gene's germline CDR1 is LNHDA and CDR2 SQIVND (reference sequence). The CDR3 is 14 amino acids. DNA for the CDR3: TGTGCCAGTAGTGACAGGACCTTTGATTCACCCCTCCACTTT. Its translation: CASSDRTFDSPLHF. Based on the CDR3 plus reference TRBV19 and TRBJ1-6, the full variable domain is DGGITQSPKYLFRKEGQNVTLSCEQNLNHDAMYWYRQDPGQGLRLIYYSQIVNDFQKGDIAEGYSVSREKKESFPLTVTSAQKNPTAFYLCASSDRTFDSPLHFGNGTRLTVT.

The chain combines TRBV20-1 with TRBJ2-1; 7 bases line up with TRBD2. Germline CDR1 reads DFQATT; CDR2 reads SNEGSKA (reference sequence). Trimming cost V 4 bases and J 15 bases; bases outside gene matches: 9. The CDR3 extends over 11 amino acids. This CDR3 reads CSAKRLAEAFF. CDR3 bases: TGCAGTGCTAAGAGGCTAGCGGAGGCGTTCTTC.

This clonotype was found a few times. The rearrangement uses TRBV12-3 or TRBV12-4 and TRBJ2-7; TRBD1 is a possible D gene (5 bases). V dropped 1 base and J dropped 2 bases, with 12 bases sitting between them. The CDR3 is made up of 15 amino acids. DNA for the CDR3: TGTGCCAGCAGTTTAGGTTCGGCAGGGACCTACGAGCAGTACTTC. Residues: CASSLGSAGTYEQYF.

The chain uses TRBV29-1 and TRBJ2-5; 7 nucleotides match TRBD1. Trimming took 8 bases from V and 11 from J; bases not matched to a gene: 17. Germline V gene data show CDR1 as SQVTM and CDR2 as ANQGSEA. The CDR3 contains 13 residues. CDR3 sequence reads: CSMGDSTLGEQYF. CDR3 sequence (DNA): TGCAGCATGGGGGACAGCACCCTTGGTGAGCAGTACTTC. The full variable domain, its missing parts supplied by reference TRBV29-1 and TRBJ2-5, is SAVISQKPSRDICQRGTSLTIQCQVDSQVTMMFWYRQQPGQSLTLIATANQGSEATYESGFVIDKFPISRPNLTFSTLTVSNMSPEDSSIYLCSMGDSTLGEQYFGPGTRLLVL.

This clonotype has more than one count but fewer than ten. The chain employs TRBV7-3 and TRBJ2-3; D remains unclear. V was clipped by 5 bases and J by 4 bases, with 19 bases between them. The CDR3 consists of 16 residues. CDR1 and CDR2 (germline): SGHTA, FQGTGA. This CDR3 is CASSPGPSPTADTQYF. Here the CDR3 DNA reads TGTGCCAGCAGCCCTGGCCCATCGCCCACTGCAGATACGCAGTATTTT.

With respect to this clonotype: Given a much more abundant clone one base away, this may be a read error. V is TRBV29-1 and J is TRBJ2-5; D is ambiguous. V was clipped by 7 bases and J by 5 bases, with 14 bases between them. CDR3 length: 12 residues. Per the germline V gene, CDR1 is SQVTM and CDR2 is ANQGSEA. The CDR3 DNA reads TGCAGCGCCATCCCTCCCAGGGAGACCCAGTACTTC. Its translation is CSAIPPRETQYF.

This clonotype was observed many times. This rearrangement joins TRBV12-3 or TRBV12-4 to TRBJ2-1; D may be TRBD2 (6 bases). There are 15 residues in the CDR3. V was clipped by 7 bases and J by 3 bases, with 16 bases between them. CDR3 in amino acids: CASTSTGRGYNEQFF. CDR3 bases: TGTGCCAGCACCTCGACGGGGCGGGGCTACAATGAGCAGTTCTTC.

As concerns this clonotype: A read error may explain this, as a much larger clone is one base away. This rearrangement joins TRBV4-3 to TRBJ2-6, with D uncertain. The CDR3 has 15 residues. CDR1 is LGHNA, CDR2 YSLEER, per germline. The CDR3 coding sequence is TGCGCCAACAGCCAAGAACGGGCTGGGGCCAACGTCCTGACTTTC. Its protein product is CANSQERAGANVLTF.

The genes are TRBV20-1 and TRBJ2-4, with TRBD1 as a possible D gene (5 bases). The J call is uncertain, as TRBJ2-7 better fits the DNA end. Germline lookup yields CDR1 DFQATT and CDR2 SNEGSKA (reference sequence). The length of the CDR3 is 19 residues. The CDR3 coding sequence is TGCAGTGCTAGACCCCTCATGCGACAGTCCCTTGGGATGGGCTACGAGCAGTACTTC. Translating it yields CSARPLMRQSLGMGYEQYF.

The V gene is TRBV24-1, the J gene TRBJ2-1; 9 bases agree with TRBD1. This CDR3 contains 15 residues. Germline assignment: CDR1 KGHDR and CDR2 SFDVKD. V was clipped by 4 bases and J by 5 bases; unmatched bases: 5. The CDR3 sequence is CATSETGTGNNEQFF. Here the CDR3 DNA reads TGTGCCACCAGTGAGACCGGGACAGGGAACAATGAGCAGTTCTTC.

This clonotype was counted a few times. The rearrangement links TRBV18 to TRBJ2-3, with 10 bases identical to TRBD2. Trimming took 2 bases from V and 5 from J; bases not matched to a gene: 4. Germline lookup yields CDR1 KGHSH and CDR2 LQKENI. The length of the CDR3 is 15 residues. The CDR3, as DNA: TGTGCCAGCTCACCAGAGATAGCGGGAGGAGATACGCAGTATTTT. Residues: CASSPEIAGGDTQYF.

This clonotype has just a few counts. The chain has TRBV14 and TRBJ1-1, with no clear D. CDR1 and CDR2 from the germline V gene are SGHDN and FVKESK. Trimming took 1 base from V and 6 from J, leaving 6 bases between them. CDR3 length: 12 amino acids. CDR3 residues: CASSQVRPEAFF. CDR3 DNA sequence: TGTGCCAGCAGCCAAGTTCGTCCTGAAGCTTTCTTT.

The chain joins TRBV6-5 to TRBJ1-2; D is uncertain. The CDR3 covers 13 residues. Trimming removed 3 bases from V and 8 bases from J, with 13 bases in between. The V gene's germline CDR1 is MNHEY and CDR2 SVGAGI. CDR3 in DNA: TGTGCCAGCAGTTATCGGGGATTTGAGGGCTACACCTTC. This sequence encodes CASSYRGFEGYTF.